This T cell receptor beta chain originates from a study of blood T cells in healthy people across ages. Whole-study results and caveats: In long-lived donors, naive CD4+ cell counts and diversity exceeded those of aged donors.

Points on this clonotype: Its antigen is undetermined.

PCR was performed a second time for about 6 to 12 cycles using a sample-barcoded 5' primer and a J-beta primer mix. Each CDR3 protein gets one entry after TCRdb re-called the 5' RACE reads with MiXCR. The data hold roughly 1,500,000 distinct CDR3 sequences, with 42% observed a single time. This CDR3 region has 13 residues. Looked up from germline, CDR1 is MNHEY and CDR2 is SVGEGT. A minimum of 6 micrograms of total RNA was extracted per sample. The receptor's source is a young woman in good health. The rearrangement joins TRBV6-2 or TRBV6-3 to TRBJ2-1; no clear D. TRBJ2-7 explains the end of the DNA better; the J call may be wrong. Sequenced material: blood. The chain's CDR3 is CASSMDDYNEQYF. CDR3 coding DNA: TGTGCCAGCAGTATGGACGATTACAATGAGCAGTACTTC.